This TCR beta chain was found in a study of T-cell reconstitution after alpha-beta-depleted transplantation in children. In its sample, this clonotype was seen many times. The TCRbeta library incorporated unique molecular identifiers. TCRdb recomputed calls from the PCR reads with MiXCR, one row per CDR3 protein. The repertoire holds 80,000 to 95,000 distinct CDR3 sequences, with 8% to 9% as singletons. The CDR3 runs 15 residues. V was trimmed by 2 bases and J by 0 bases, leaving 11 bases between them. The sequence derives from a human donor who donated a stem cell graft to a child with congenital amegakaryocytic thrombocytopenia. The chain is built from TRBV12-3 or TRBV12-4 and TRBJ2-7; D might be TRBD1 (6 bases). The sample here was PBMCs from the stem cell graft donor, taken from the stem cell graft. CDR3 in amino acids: CASSLSRGLSYEQYF. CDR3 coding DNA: TGTGCCAGCAGTTTAAGCAGGGGCCTCTCCTACGAGCAGTACTTC.